This T cell receptor (beta chain) was profiled in a study of PD-L1 blockade in urothelial cancer. The overall study: Each blood sample yielded a median of approximately 140,000 T cells.

Time point given: pretreatment peripheral blood. The cohort comprised individuals with locally advanced or metastatic urothelial carcinoma. This clone was recorded once. Germline CDR1 is MNHNY and CDR2 is SVGAGI (reference sequence). V lost 6 bases, J lost 7 bases, and 7 bases stayed unmatched. There are 14 residues in the CDR3. TCR analog templates of synthetic origin were spiked into each PCR. Generated by immunoSEQ multiplex PCR, the TCRdb table keeps only in-frame clones and is missing some. This table holds 30,000 to 40,000 clones, approximately 80% found once. The source was PBMCs, collected around atezolizumab (anti-PD-L1) treatment. The V and J genes are TRBV6-6 and TRBJ1-4; 8 bases are a match to TRBD1. This TCR derives from a man aged 60-69 years with urothelial cancer. CDR3 residues: CASSPDRAGEKLFF. CDR3 DNA sequence: TGTGCCAGCAGCCCGGACAGGGCGGGTGAAAAACTGTTTTTT.